This TCR beta chain was found in a study of blood T cell repertoires in COVID-19. Background on the study: Sample material is recorded as cDNA or gDNA derived from T cells, B-cell-depleted T cells, or PBMCs.

Clones were read by immunoSEQ multiplex PCR, and TCRdb kept only the in-frame ones, dropping some. The data hold roughly 200,000 clones, with around 81% observed a single time. The TCR sequence derives from a woman in her seventies with acute or convalescent COVID-19. Sequenced: peripheral blood.

CDR3 region: CASSSYRSLKDEQFF. The CDR3, as DNA: TGTGCCAGCAGCTCCTACAGGTCTTTGAAAGATGAGCAGTTCTTC. The chain links TRBV11-2 to TRBJ2-1; tentatively, D is TRBD1 (5 bases). The CDR3 contains 15 residues. CDR1 SGHAT and CDR2 FQNNGV come from the germline V gene. Trimming cost V 4 bases and J 8 bases, with 18 bases left between them.